This entry concerns a single T cell receptor (beta chain). Its recognized antigen is unknown. Base quality data are lacking; no much larger clone is found one base away. This sample was included in a study of cytomegalovirus exposure and HLA in healthy donors (dated by TCRdb to 2017 to 2019). Concerning the study at large: A later analysis indicated that the 120 or so validation repertoires were generated on the platform also employed for the approximately 700 repertoires of the first cohort. To predict cytomegalovirus infection status, the study combined high-throughput TCR immunosequencing, statistical association of individual TCRs with disease status, and machine learning. The study aimed to test whether cataloging public T cell receptors could reveal signatures of past pathogen exposure. A separate validation cohort of about 110 different subjects was used in addition to the roughly 670-subject first cohort. Study-level results and caveats: In the study, approximately 150 TCR beta chains were listed as associated with cytomegalovirus. Most TCR sequences were observed very rarely across donors, whereas some public TCRs were present in many individuals. According to the authors, the approach could potentially be generalized to other disease states and immunological phenotypes. A later analysis lacked HLA typing for the validation cohort, so it scored co-occurrence in that cohort across all 120 repertoires. The classifier was reported to diagnose cytomegalovirus status with high specificity and sensitivity in both the original cohort and the validation cohort. Three of the identified cytomegalovirus-associated TCR beta chains were confirmed in vitro to be specific for cytomegalovirus antigens. Subsequent analysis determined that TCRs grouped into clusters in the first cohort also showed a tendency toward co-occurrence across the 120 or so validation repertoires, and approximately 94% of cluster scores exceeded 0.

Libraries were built with the immunoSEQ multiplex PCR assay. Per the source publication's procedure: To diagnose cytomegalovirus status from the catalog of TCR beta chain sequences, a statistical classification framework was built. Entries here come from immuneACCESS through TCRdb and include only in-frame sequences with V and J called. Some clones fail to appear in such tables; in the studies checked, an unresolved V gene covers under half of the shortfall, and the cause of the remainder is unknown. V, J and clone size were drawn from that table, and D and trimming were deduced from the DNA. The table for this sample lists tens of thousands of clones; approximately 90% of them were counted only once. The ten largest account for 3.5% to 4% of the sample. The germline ends are 14 bases apart after V is trimmed by 7 bases and J by 8 bases. Including cysteine and phenylalanine, the CDR3 has 12 amino acids. CDR3 DNA is the only sequence kept; it has 36 bases, read in frame from the first base. CDR1 and CDR2 were assigned from the germline V gene as MNHNS and SASEGT.

The donors belonged to the validation cohort of about 110 subjects, which was separate from the approximately 700-subject first cohort. This clonotype was sampled from a woman aged 18-29 years in good health and CMV-seropositive. Material for sequencing was PBMCs. The V gene is TRBV6-1 and the J gene is TRBJ1-1, with the D gene not confidently named. The DNA sequence is given as TGTGCCAGCATCAACACAGCGGGCGAAGCTTTCTTT. It encodes CASINTAGEAFF.